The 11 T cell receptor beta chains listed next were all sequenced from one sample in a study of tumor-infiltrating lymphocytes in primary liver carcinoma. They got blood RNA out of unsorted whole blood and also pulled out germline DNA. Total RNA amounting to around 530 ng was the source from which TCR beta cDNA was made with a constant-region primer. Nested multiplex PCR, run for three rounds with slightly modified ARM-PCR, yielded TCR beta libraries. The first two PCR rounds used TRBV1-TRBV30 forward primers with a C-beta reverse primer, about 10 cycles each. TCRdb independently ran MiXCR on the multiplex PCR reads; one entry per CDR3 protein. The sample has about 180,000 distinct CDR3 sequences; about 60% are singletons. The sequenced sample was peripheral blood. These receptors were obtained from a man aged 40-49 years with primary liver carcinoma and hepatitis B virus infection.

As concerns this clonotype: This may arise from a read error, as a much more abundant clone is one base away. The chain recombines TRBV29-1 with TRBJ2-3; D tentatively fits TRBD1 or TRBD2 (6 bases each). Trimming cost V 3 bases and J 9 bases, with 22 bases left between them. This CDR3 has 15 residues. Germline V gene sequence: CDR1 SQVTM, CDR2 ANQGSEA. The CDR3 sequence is CSVDKGGTHSRTQYF. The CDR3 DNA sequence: TGCAGCGTTGATAAAGGGGGGACCCATTCGCGGACGCAGTATTTT.

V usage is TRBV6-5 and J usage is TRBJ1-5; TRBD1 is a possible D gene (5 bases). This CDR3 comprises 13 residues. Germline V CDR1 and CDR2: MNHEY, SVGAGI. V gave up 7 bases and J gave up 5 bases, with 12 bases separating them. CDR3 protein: CASMEGPYQPQHF. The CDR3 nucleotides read TGTGCCAGCATGGAGGGGCCCTATCAGCCCCAGCATTTT.

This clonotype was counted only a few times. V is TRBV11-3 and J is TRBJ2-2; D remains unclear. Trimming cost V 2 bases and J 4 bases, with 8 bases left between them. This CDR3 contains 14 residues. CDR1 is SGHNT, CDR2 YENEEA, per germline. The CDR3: CASSLSPSTGELFF. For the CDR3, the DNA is TGTGCCAGCAGCTTATCCCCGAGCACCGGGGAGCTGTTTTTT.

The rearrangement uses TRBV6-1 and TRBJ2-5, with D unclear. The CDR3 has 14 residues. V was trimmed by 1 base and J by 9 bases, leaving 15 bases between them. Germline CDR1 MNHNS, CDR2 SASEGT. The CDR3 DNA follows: TGTGCCAGCAGTGAAGTGGGCCACCCCTCGGCCCAGTACTTC. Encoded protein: CASSEVGHPSAQYF.

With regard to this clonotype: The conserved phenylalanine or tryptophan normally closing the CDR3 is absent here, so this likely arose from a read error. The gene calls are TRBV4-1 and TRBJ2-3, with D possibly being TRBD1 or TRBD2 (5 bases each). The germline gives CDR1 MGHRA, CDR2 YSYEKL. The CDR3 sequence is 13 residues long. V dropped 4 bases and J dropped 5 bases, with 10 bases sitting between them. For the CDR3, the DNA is TGCGCCAGCAGCCGGGACGGCCTAGATACGCAGTATTTG. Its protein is CASSRDGLDTQYL.

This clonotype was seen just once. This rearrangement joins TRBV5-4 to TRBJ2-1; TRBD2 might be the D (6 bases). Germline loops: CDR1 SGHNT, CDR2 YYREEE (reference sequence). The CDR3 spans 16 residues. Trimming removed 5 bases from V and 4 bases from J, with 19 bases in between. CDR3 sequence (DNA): TGTGCCAGCAGAGAAGGAGGGCCTTCGGGGTACAATGAGCAGTTCTTC. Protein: CASREGGPSGYNEQFF.

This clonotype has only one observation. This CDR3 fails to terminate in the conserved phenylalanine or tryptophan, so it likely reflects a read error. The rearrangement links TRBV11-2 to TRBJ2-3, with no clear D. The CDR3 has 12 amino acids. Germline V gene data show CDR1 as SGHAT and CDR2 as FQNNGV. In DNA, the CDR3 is TGTGCCAGTAGCTTAGGGACAGATACGCAGTATTTG. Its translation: CASSLGTDTQYL.

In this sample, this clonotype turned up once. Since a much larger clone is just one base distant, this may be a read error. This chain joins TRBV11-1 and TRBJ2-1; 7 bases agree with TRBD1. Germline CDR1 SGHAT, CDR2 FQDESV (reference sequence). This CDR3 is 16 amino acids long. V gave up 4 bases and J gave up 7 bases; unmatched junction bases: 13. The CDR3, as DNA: TGTGCCAGCAGCTCATCGACAGGGAGCACGGGTAATGAGCAGTTCTTC. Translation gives CASSSSTGSTGNEQFF.

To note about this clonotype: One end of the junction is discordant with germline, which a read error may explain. The CDR3 sequence is CASSQEPGGGPYNEEFF. DNA for the CDR3: TGCGCCAGCAGTCAAGAACCAGGGGGTGGACCCTACAATGAGGAGTTCTTC. The chain recombines TRBV4-1 with TRBJ2-1; 7 bases are a match to TRBD1. Germline V gives CDR1 MGHRA, CDR2 YSYEKL. The CDR3 length is 17 residues.

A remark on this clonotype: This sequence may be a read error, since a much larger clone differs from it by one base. For the CDR3, the DNA is TGTGCCATCAGTTTGGAGGGACAGGGGGCTGATACGCAGTATTTT. It specifies CAISLEGQGADTQYF. The chain couples TRBV6-5 to TRBJ2-3; 12 bases are a match to TRBD1. CDR3 length: 15 amino acids. CDR1 is MNHEY, CDR2 SVGAGI, per germline.

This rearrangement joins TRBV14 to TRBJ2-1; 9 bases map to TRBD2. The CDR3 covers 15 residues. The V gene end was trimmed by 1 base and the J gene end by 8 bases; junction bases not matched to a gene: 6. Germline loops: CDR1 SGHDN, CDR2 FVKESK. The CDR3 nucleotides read TGTGCCAGCAGCCAAGGGGGGACTAGCAACTATGAGCAGTTCTTC. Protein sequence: CASSQGGTSNYEQFF.